This TCR beta chain was sequenced during a study of breast tumors, draining lymph nodes, adjacent tissues. This clonotype showed up many times. Antigen unknown. General observations from the study: Tumor repertoires ranked between lymph nodes and nontumor tissue in diversity, with V and J gene preferences.

Breast cancer patients provided tissue from their axillary draining lymph nodes. TCRdb passed the multiplex PCR reads through MiXCR, listing each CDR3 protein once. The sample includes under 300,000 distinct CDR3 sequences, around 35% of them seen just once. Trimming removed 5 bases at V and 2 bases at J, with 12 bases between. This CDR3 has 14 residues. Per the germline V gene, CDR1 is SGHAT and CDR2 is FQNNGV. The sequence was collected from a female donor with breast cancer. Some clones in this sample may be carry-over from other donors' samples. Material: axillary lymph node tissue. The chain couples TRBV11-2 to TRBJ2-5; D possibly corresponds to TRBD1 (5 bases). The CDR3 nucleotides are TGTGCCAGCAGCACCCGACAGATTCAAGAGACCCAGTACTTC. The encoded protein is CASSTRQIQETQYF.